The rows below give T cell receptor beta chains drawn from one sample of a study of cytomegalovirus exposure and HLA in healthy donors. Here immunoSEQ multiplex PCR was the method, and the copy in TCRdb shows in-frame clones only, minus some. Of approximately 140,000 clones listed, around 86% are singletons. What was sequenced was PBMCs. All receptors derive from a man aged 18 to 29 in good health and CMV-seropositive. Each CDR3 is given with its conserved first and last residue. A D gene is named only where the DNA matches it firmly. Size is stated for part of the rows, as once, few or many counts, or as a class when the clone is expanded.

CDR3 | DNA | V | D | size | J
CASSYSSGQPQHF | TGTGCCAGCAGTTACTCCTCAGGTCAGCCCCAGCATTTT | TRBV6-5 | - | - | TRBJ1-5
CASNRGGSVNNEQFF | TGTGCCAGCAACCGCGGGGGGAGCGTCAACAATGAGCAGTTCTTC | TRBV11-3 | TRBD2 | - | TRBJ2-1
CASSYSFRGIPGELFF | TGTGCCAGCAGTTACTCGTTCAGGGGCATTCCCGGGGAGCTGTTTTTT | TRBV6-6 | - | - | TRBJ2-2
CASSFRTPSSGANVLTF | TGCGCCAGCAGCTTTCGGACTCCGAGCTCTGGGGCCAACGTCCTGACTTTC | TRBV5-1 | - | - | TRBJ2-6
CASRERDSSPLHF | TGTGCCAGCAGGGAACGGGACAGCTCACCCCTCCACTTT | TRBV2 | TRBD1 | - | TRBJ1-6
CASSPNRQGRGATNEKLFF | TGTGCCAGCTCACCAAATCGACAGGGGCGAGGTGCAACTAATGAAAAACTGTTTTTT | TRBV18 | TRBD1 | - | TRBJ1-4
CASSLGLLQEQFF | TGTGCCAGCAGCTTAGGGTTACTCCAAGAGCAGTTCTTC | TRBV7-9 | - | - | TRBJ2-1
CASSIAGGNQPQHF | TGTGCCAGTAGTATCGCGGGTGGCAATCAGCCCCAGCATTTT | TRBV19 | - | - | TRBJ1-5
CASSPPGETQYF | TGTGCCAGCTCACCCCCGGGGGAGACCCAGTACTTC | TRBV18 | - | - | TRBJ2-5
CASSTGTWQETQYF | TGTGCCAGCAGCACCGGGACTTGGCAAGAGACCCAGTACTTC | TRBV5-5 | - | - | TRBJ2-5
CASSFTSGKSSYNEQFF | TGTGCCAGCAGCTTCACTAGCGGGAAGTCGTCATACAATGAGCAGTTCTTC | TRBV7-9 | TRBD2 | once | TRBJ2-1
CASRPGTGGSYEQYF | TGCGCCAGCAGGCCGGGGACAGGGGGATCCTACGAGCAGTACTTC | TRBV5-1 | TRBD1 | - | TRBJ2-7
CASSPDSSYNEQFF | TGTGCCAGCTCACCGGACTCTTCCTACAATGAGCAGTTCTTC | TRBV18 | - | - | TRBJ2-1
CASRSSGGPSYEQYF | TGTGCCAGCAGGTCTAGCGGGGGCCCTTCCTACGAGCAGTACTTC | TRBV28 | TRBD2 | - | TRBJ2-7
CASSMRTSGSYEQYF | TGTGCCAGTAGTATGAGGACTAGTGGCTCCTACGAGCAGTACTTC | TRBV19 | TRBD2 | - | TRBJ2-7
CASSLAADGELFF | TGTGCCAGCAGCTTAGCAGCGGACGGGGAGCTGTTTTTT | TRBV13 | - | - | TRBJ2-2
CASSLGRNTEAFF | TGTGCCAGCAGTTTAGGTAGGAACACTGAAGCTTTCTTT | TRBV28 | - | - | TRBJ1-1
CASSLTAYQETQYF | TGTGCCAGCAGTCTGACTGCGTACCAAGAGACCCAGTACTTC | TRBV2 | - | - | TRBJ2-5
CASSFARGNTEAFF | TGTGCCAGCAGTTTTGCACGGGGGAACACTGAAGCTTTCTTT | TRBV27 | - | - | TRBJ1-1
CSAVDRVTEAFF | TGCAGCGCCGTCGACAGGGTCACTGAAGCTTTCTTT | TRBV29-1 | TRBD1 | - | TRBJ1-1
CASEAELITDTQYF | TGTGCCAGCGAAGCGGAGCTTATTACAGATACGCAGTATTTT | TRBV6-6 | - | - | TRBJ2-3
CASSHTRTGHYEQYF | TGTGCCAGCAGCCATACCAGGACAGGCCACTACGAGCAGTACTTC | TRBV27 | TRBD1 | few | TRBJ2-7
CASSLGARGDQPQHF | TGTGCCAGCAGCTTAGGGGCCAGGGGAGATCAGCCCCAGCATTTT | TRBV7-8 | - | once | TRBJ1-5
CASSPPVGPGNIQYF | TGTGCCAGCTCACCACCGGTGGGCCCAGGAAACATTCAGTACTTC | TRBV18 | - | - | TRBJ2-4
CASSWDNNEQFF | TGTGCCAGCAGCTGGGACAACAATGAGCAGTTCTTC | TRBV7-9 | - | - | TRBJ2-1
CASSFGDWRDTEAFF | TGTGCCAGCAGCTTCGGGGACTGGAGAGACACTGAAGCTTTCTTT | TRBV5-6 | - | - | TRBJ1-1
CASSSDRGMKKQFF | TGTGCCAGCAGCTCGGACAGGGGGATGAAGAAGCAGTTCTTC | TRBV7-3 | TRBD1 | - | TRBJ2-1
CASSLDLVVNSPLHF | TGTGCCAGCAGCTTAGATCTAGTGGTTAATTCACCCCTCCACTTT | TRBV11-2 | - | - | TRBJ1-6
CASNGGPRIYEQYF | TGTGCCAGCAATGGAGGGCCCCGCATCTACGAGCAGTACTTC | TRBV2 | - | - | TRBJ2-7
CASSSQTSGGPGELFF | TGTGCCAGCAGCTCCCAGACTAGCGGGGGGCCCGGGGAGCTGTTTTTT | TRBV7-6 | TRBD2 | - | TRBJ2-2
CAISESSGSSYNEQFF | TGTGCCATCAGTGAGTCGAGCGGGAGCTCCTACAATGAGCAGTTCTTC | TRBV10-3 | TRBD2 | - | TRBJ2-1
CASSEHRGYSGYTF | TGTGCCAGCAGCGAACACAGGGGCTATTCAGGCTACACCTTC | TRBV5-5 | TRBD1 | - | TRBJ1-2
CSVDTTLSEAFF | TGCAGCGTTGACACTACATTGTCTGAAGCTTTCTTT | TRBV29-1 | - | - | TRBJ1-1
CASSREGFGDTEAFF | TGTGCCAGCTCAAGGGAGGGGTTCGGGGACACTGAAGCTTTCTTT | TRBV18 | - | few | TRBJ1-1
CAWSRQSNQPQHF | TGTGCCTGGAGTAGACAGAGCAATCAGCCCCAGCATTTT | TRBV30 | - | - | TRBJ1-5
CASSTGQGPTYGYTF | TGTGCCAGCAGCACCGGACAGGGCCCCACCTATGGCTACACCTTC | TRBV6-5 | TRBD1 | - | TRBJ1-2
CASSQTANTEAFF | TGCGCCAGCAGCCAGACAGCAAACACTGAAGCTTTCTTT | TRBV5-1 | - | - | TRBJ1-1
CASSRLAVYEQYF | TGTGCCAGCTCAAGGCTAGCGGTGTACGAGCAGTACTTC | TRBV5-6 | TRBD2 | - | TRBJ2-7
CASSTQGVTYEQYF | TGTGCCAGCAGTACCCAGGGGGTTACCTACGAGCAGTACTTC | TRBV27 | TRBD1 | - | TRBJ2-7
CAWTRIRQALERGYTF | TGTGCCTGGACACGGATAAGACAGGCCTTGGAGAGAGGCTACACCTTC | TRBV30 | - | - | TRBJ1-2
CASSRDSYEQYF | TGTGCCAGCAGCCGGGACTCCTACGAGCAGTACTTC | TRBV11-2 | - | once | TRBJ2-7
CASSVMTVGPGAQYF | TGTGCCAGCAGCGTGATGACAGTGGGCCCGGGGGCCCAGTACTTC | TRBV9 | - | - | TRBJ2-5
CASSLIGGGSQPQHF | TGTGCCAGCAGCTTGATCGGGGGGGGGAGTCAGCCCCAGCATTTT | TRBV7-8 | - | - | TRBJ1-5
CASSLGTSTAGELFF | TGTGCCAGCAGCTTAGGTACTAGCACCGCCGGGGAGCTGTTTTTT | TRBV7-6 | - | - | TRBJ2-2